This is a list of T cell receptor beta chains from one sample in a study of response to subunit inactivated influenza vaccine. TCRdb redid the calling of the RT-PCR reads with MiXCR, one entry per CDR3 protein. The sample lists over 150,000 distinct CDR3 sequences; about 10% were seen once. The sample consisted of CD8+ T cells sorted from PBMCs, taken around 25 months after vaccination. The source is a man between 45 and 75 years old who received an inactivated influenza vaccine. The CDR3 runs from the conserved cysteine through the conserved F or W. The order of the fields is V gene, CDR3 length, J gene, clone size, D gene, CDR3 protein. The D gene is left open where the match is weak. Clone size, where shown, is once, few, many, or a class for clones that have expanded.

TRBV9	16	TRBJ2-2	few	TRBD1	CASSGGTGRNTGELFF
TRBV25-1	15	TRBJ1-2	.	.	CASSELQAGEDGYTF
TRBV20-1	14	TRBJ1-1	many	.	CSARLTGLGTEAFF
TRBV4-3	17	TRBJ2-2	many	TRBD2	CASSQVLAGGPWGELFF
TRBV6-5	14	TRBJ2-7	.	TRBD1	CASSYSTGGAEQYF
TRBV19	12	TRBJ1-1	few	.	CASREGNTEAFF
TRBV11-2	13	TRBJ2-2	.	TRBD2	CASSRLAAGELFF
TRBV12-3/TRBV12-4	13	TRBJ2-7	many	TRBD2	CASRPGLASEQYF
TRBV30	14	TRBJ1-4	.	.	CAWGRYATNEKLFF
TRBV4-3	15	TRBJ2-1	.	.	CASSLVGGTYNEQFF
TRBV7-9	17	TRBJ2-7	.	TRBD2	CASSRLAGGLSSYEQYF
TRBV10-2	14	TRBJ2-7	.	.	CASSESGVTYEQYF
TRBV19	14	TRBJ2-7	.	.	CASSMRGTSYEQYF
TRBV12-3/TRBV12-4	15	TRBJ1-2	once	.	CASSVGSPLIHGYTF
TRBV6-5	16	TRBJ2-1	many	TRBD2	CASSYLAGRSYNEQFF
TRBV6-2/TRBV6-3	16	TRBJ2-1	few	.	CASSYSPSGTNNEQFF
TRBV9	15	TRBJ2-7	.	TRBD1	CASSAGTGGLYEQYF
TRBV12-3/TRBV12-4	15	TRBJ2-1	few	.	CASTDEGGNYNEQFF
TRBV3-1	16	TRBJ1-5	few	.	CASSLAQGCEDQPQHF
TRBV2	18	TRBJ2-3	.	.	CASSPFSAWGRLTDTQYF
TRBV15	18	TRBJ2-5	many	TRBD2	CATSSLLAGFHYQETQYF
TRBV7-3	15	TRBJ2-3	few	TRBD1	CASSHGTASTDTQYF
TRBV12-3/TRBV12-4	14	TRBJ2-7	many	TRBD2	CASSPGLTLDEQYF
TRBV2	13	TRBJ2-7	.	.	CAVRAGASYEQYF
TRBV6-6	13	TRBJ2-7	few	.	CASSYSEDYEQYF
TRBV28	15	TRBJ2-1	few	.	CASSLIAGAGNEQFF
TRBV4-2	17	TRBJ1-2	many	TRBD1	CASSQVIKDRGPDGYTF
TRBV5-1	14	TRBJ2-1	.	.	CASSLYDGEPEQFF
TRBV12-3/TRBV12-4	15	TRBJ2-2	few	TRBD2	CASSLVGGPPGELFF
TRBV12-3/TRBV12-4	16	TRBJ2-1	few	.	CASSPFTAVAYNEQFF
TRBV9	12	TRBJ2-3	many	TRBD2	CASSISGSTQYF
TRBV2	16	TRBJ1-2	many	TRBD1	CASRLTGEAPNYGYTF
TRBV6-1	13	TRBJ2-1	few	.	CASSPGERPEQFF
TRBV29-1	12	TRBJ1-2	.	.	CSVVGSTYGYTF
TRBV3-1	16	TRBJ2-3	few	.	CASSQFAGELPDTQYF
TRBV4-1	14	TRBJ2-7	.	.	CASSQEPGTDEQYF
TRBV27	14	TRBJ2-7	.	TRBD1	CASSLTRTGGEQYF
TRBV7-3	16	TRBJ2-3	.	.	CASSLIARRDSDTQYF
TRBV7-9	17	TRBJ2-1	.	.	CASSSNTGTGFYNEQFF
TRBV19	16	TRBJ2-1	.	.	CASSIGLDRRYNEQFF